This T cell receptor (beta chain) was recovered during a study of T cell repertoires in cytomegalovirus infection. Study results and limitations: Identification of carriers of CMV plus the relevant HLA was performed using cumulative public TCR beta family frequency.

TCRdb re-called the reads through MiXCR, storing one row per CDR3 protein. The sample carries approximately 120,000 distinct CDR3 sequences, 25% to 30% recorded once. This CDR3 region has 14 residues. V dropped 0 bases and J dropped 0 bases, with 5 bases sitting between them. Germline V CDR1 and CDR2: MGHRA, YSYEKL. As to this clonotype: Its target is not known.

This material consisted of CD8+ T cells from cultured PBMCs, taken from culture after CMV antigen stimulation. This chain joins TRBV4-1 and TRBJ1-1, with D unresolved. This TCR was recovered from a human donor in good health (CMV status not recorded). Some clones in this sample may be carry-over from other donors' samples. In DNA, the CDR3 is TGCGCCAGCAGCCAAGATTACATGAACACTGAAGCTTTCTTT. Its translation is CASSQDYMNTEAFF.